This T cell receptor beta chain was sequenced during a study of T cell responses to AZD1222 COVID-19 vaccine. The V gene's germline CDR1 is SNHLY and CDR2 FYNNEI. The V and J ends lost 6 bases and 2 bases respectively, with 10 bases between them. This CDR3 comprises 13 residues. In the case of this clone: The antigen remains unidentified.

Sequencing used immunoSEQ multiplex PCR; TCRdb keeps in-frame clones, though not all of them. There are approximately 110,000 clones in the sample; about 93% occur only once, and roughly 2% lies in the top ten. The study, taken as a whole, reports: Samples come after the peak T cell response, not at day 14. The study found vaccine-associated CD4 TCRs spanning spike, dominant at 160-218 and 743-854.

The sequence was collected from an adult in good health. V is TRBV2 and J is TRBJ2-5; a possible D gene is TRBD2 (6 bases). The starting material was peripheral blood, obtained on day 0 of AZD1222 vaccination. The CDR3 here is CASRTGVQETQYF. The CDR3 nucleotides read TGTGCCAGCAGGACGGGGGTTCAAGAGACCCAGTACTTC.